The clone carrying this T cell receptor (beta chain) was picked up one time. Its antigen is not known. The CDR3 runs 14 residues. The J segment lost 2 bases and the V segment lost 5 bases, leaving 3 bases of the junction unmatched. The V gene's germline CDR1 is LGHDT and CDR2 YNNKEL (reference sequence). This sample is drawn from a study of T cell responses to AZD1222 COVID-19 vaccine. Study in general: Pooled together were second doses at about 4 or about 12 weeks.

Study-wide points: The repertoires were collected only after the peak T cell response. Clonal diversity was possibly underestimated; the donors were predominantly white British and more often female. Baseline antibody screening turned up just five to seven seropositive AZD1222 recipients.

The assay was immunoSEQ multiplex PCR, and TCRdb's table has in-frame clones only and misses some. The table lists 110,000 to 150,000 clones, roughly 89% of them singletons. This sequence joins TRBV3-1 (or the pseudogene TRBV3-2) and TRBJ2-3; 8 positions match TRBD2. The specimen was peripheral blood, collected on day 0 of AZD1222 vaccination. This receptor was identified in an adult in good health. The CDR3 DNA reads as TGTGCCAGCAGCGGGACTAGGGACACAGATACGCAGTATTTT. Translation gives CASSGTRDTDTQYF.